Listed below are T cell receptor beta chains from one sample, sequenced in a study of blood T cell repertoires in COVID-19. Method: immunoSEQ multiplex PCR; TCRdb's copy keeps in-frame clones and lacks some. Among around 100,000 clones listed, approximately 80% were seen once. Sequenced input: peripheral blood. The origin of the receptors is a human donor in a cohort sampled during active COVID-19. Both conserved end residues are part of each CDR3. The order of the fields is J gene, D gene, V gene, clone size, CDR3 DNA, CDR3 protein. D genes are given only for firm matches. The size of a clone is reported for some rows only, either as once, few or many, or as a class for expanded clones.

J: TRBJ1-5; D: NA; V: TRBV21-1; size: few; DNA: TGTGCCAGCAGCAAATTTGAGACAGGGGTCCTTTATAGCAATCAGCCCCAGCATTTT; CDR3: CASSKFETGVLYSNQPQHF
J: TRBJ2-1; D: NA; V: TRBV27; size: NA; DNA: TGTGCGAGCTACAGGGTACCCTTATGGCCGTTCTTC; CDR3: CASYRVPLWPFF
J: TRBJ1-1; D: NA; V: TRBV13; size: NA; DNA: TGTGCCAGCAGCTTAGGTGGGGCCCAGAACACTGAAGCTTTCTTT; CDR3: CASSLGGAQNTEAFF
J: TRBJ2-3; D: TRBD2; V: TRBV4-1; size: NA; DNA: TGCGCCAGCAGCCAGTCTGGGACTAGCGGAGATACGCAGTATTTT; CDR3: CASSQSGTSGDTQYF
J: TRBJ2-7; D: TRBD1; V: TRBV7-9; size: few; DNA: TGTGCCAGCAGCTTGACAGGGGGCAATGTTGGCTACGAGCAGTACTTC; CDR3: CASSLTGGNVGYEQYF
J: TRBJ1-2; D: TRBD1; V: TRBV25-1; size: NA; DNA: TGTGCCAGCAGTGGAGGTCGGGACAGGGGCAACTATGGCTACACCTTC; CDR3: CASSGGRDRGNYGYTF
J: TRBJ1-6; D: TRBD1; V: TRBV6-5; size: NA; DNA: TGTGCCAGCGACAGGGGGTTGGATTCACCCCTCCACTTT; CDR3: CASDRGLDSPLHF
J: TRBJ2-7; D: NA; V: TRBV15; size: NA; DNA: TGTGCCACCAGCGGACAGACAGGAACCTCTTCCTACGAGCAGTACTTC; CDR3: CATSGQTGTSSYEQYF
J: TRBJ1-2; D: TRBD1; V: TRBV10-3; size: few; DNA: TGTGCCATCAGTGTAGGGACAGGGGACGCTGGCTACACCTTC; CDR3: CAISVGTGDAGYTF
J: TRBJ2-2; D: TRBD2; V: TRBV28; size: NA; DNA: TGTGCCAGCAGTCCTTCGGGACTACTTAACCGGGAGCTGTTTTTT; CDR3: CASSPSGLLNRELFF
J: TRBJ2-7; D: TRBD1; V: TRBV7-2; size: NA; DNA: TGTGCCAGCAGCTTAGCGGGGACAGGGCCTTACGAGCAGTACTTC; CDR3: CASSLAGTGPYEQYF
J: TRBJ2-1; D: TRBD2; V: TRBV11-2; size: NA; DNA: TGTGCCAGCAGCTCCACGGCGGGACTAGCGGGCAATGAGCAGTTCTTC; CDR3: CASSSTAGLAGNEQFF
J: TRBJ1-1; D: TRBD1; V: TRBV5-1; size: once; DNA: TGCGCCAGCAGCACACACAGGGGTATTAACACTGAAGCTTTCTTT; CDR3: CASSTHRGINTEAFF
J: TRBJ1-1; D: TRBD1; V: TRBV5-1; size: NA; DNA: TGCGCCAGCAGCCCTCGAGACAGGGTGAACACTGAAGCTTTCTTT; CDR3: CASSPRDRVNTEAFF
J: TRBJ1-2; D: TRBD1; V: TRBV28; size: once; DNA: TGTGCCAGCAGCGCAGTAGGGGGCGATGGCTACACCTTC; CDR3: CASSAVGGDGYTF
J: TRBJ2-5; D: TRBD1; V: TRBV9; size: once; DNA: TGTGCCAGCAGCGTAGAAGGGACAGGGGGCAGAGAGACCCAGTACTTC; CDR3: CASSVEGTGGRETQYF
J: TRBJ1-2; D: NA; V: TRBV27; size: once; DNA: TGTGCCAGCAGTTCGACAGGCGTCTATGGCTACACCTTC; CDR3: CASSSTGVYGYTF
J: TRBJ2-5; D: TRBD2; V: TRBV7-7; size: NA; DNA: TGTGCTAGCAGCTCGGCGGGAGCCAAAGAGACCCAGTACTTC; CDR3: CASSSAGAKETQYF
J: TRBJ1-2; D: NA; V: TRBV29-1; size: NA; DNA: TGCAGCGTCACAACAGGGTCAGAAAGGGGGGGCTACACCTTC; CDR3: CSVTTGSERGGYTF
J: TRBJ1-5; D: NA; V: TRBV7-9; size: NA; DNA: TGTGCCAGCAGCTTTACGGGGTCTAATCAGCCCCAGCATTTT; CDR3: CASSFTGSNQPQHF
J: TRBJ2-7; D: TRBD2; V: TRBV27; size: NA; DNA: TGTGCCAGCTCTCGTTTCCTGGCGGTAGCGGGAGGTTTCCGCAATCCCTACGAGCAGTACTTC; CDR3: CASSRFLAVAGGFRNPYEQYF
J: TRBJ2-5; D: TRBD1; V: TRBV5-1; size: NA; DNA: TGCGCCAGCAGCGCCGCTGTTGGGACAGGGGGACGAGAGACCCAGTACTTC; CDR3: CASSAAVGTGGRETQYF
J: TRBJ1-5; D: TRBD1; V: TRBV28; size: NA; DNA: TGTGCCAGCAGTGCCCAACAGGGGGCCTATCAGCCCCAGCATTTT; CDR3: CASSAQQGAYQPQHF
J: TRBJ1-3; D: NA; V: TRBV14; size: NA; DNA: TGTGCCAGCAGCGGTTACAGGGTATCGGGGGGAAACACCATATATTTT; CDR3: CASSGYRVSGGNTIYF
J: TRBJ2-3; D: NA; V: TRBV19; size: NA; DNA: TGTGCCAGTAGTATTGACGGGGTCCCCACAGATACGCAGTATTTT; CDR3: CASSIDGVPTDTQYF
J: TRBJ2-1; D: TRBD2; V: TRBV10-3; size: NA; DNA: TGTGCCATCAGTAAAGGACTAGCGGGAGCTGATGAGCAGTTCTTC; CDR3: CAISKGLAGADEQFF
J: TRBJ2-5; D: TRBD2; V: TRBV3-1/TRBV3-2; size: NA; DNA: TGTGCCAGCAGCCAAAAACCGCGGGGGGGCCTTGAGACCCAGTACTTC; CDR3: CASSQKPRGGLETQYF
J: TRBJ2-2; D: NA; V: TRBV14; size: NA; DNA: TGTGCCAGCAGCCTGGGGGGAAGTGGGGAGCTGTTTTTT; CDR3: CASSLGGSGELFF